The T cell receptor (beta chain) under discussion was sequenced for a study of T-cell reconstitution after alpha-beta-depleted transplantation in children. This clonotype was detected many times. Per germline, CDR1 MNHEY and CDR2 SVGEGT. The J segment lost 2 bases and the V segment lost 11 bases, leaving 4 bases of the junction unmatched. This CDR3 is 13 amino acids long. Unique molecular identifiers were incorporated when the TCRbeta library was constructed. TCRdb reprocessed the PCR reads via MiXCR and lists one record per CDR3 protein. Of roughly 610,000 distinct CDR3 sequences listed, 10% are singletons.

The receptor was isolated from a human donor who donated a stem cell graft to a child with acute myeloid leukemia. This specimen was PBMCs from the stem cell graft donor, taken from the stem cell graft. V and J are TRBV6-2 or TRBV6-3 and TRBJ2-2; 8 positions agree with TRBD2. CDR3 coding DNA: TGTGCCGAGCGGGAGCCTAACACCGGGGAGCTGTTTTTT. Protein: CAEREPNTGELFF.